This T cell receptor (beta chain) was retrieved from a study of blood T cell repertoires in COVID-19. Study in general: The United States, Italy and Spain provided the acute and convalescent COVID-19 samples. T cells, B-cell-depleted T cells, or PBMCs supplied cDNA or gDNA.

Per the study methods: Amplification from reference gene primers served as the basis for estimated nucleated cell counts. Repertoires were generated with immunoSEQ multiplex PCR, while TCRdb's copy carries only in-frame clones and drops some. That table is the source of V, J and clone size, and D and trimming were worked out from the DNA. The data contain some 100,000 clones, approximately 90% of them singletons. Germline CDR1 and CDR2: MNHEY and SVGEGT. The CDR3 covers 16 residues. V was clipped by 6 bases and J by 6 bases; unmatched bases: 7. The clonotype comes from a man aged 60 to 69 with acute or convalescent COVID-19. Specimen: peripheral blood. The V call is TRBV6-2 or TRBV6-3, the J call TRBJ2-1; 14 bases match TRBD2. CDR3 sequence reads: CASSPTGLAGGNEQFF. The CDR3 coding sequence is TGTGCCAGCAGCCCTACCGGACTAGCGGGAGGCAATGAGCAGTTCTTC.